A selection of T cell receptor beta chains follows, all from one sample in a study of blood T cell repertoires in COVID-19. TCRdb's table, derived via immunoSEQ multiplex PCR, lists solely in-frame clones and lacks some. The sample lists 180,000 or so clones, 88% occurring once. Sequenced: peripheral blood. The receptors come from a young man with active or convalescent COVID-19. Each CDR3 is given with its conserved first and last residue. D genes are given only for firm matches. Clone size appears in some rows only: once, few, many, or a class for an expanded clone.

j_call | v_call | d_call | clone_size | cdr3_aa | cdr3_nt
TRBJ2-1 | TRBV19 | - | - | CASSGAGSSYNEQFF | TGTGCCAGTAGTGGAGCGGGTAGCTCCTACAATGAGCAGTTCTTC
TRBJ2-7 | TRBV12-3/TRBV12-4 | - | - | CASSLTAYYEQYF | TGTGCCAGCAGTTTAACAGCTTACTACGAGCAGTACTTC
TRBJ2-7 | TRBV7-9 | - | - | CANSAISEQYF | TGTGCCAACAGTGCTATTTCCGAGCAGTACTTC
TRBJ1-4 | TRBV24-1 | TRBD1 | few | CATSDPDRVNEKLFF | TGTGCCACCAGTGATCCGGACAGGGTAAATGAAAAACTGTTTTTT
TRBJ1-5 | TRBV19 | TRBD1 | - | CASSIANRGDQPQHF | TGTGCCAGTAGTATAGCCAACAGGGGAGATCAGCCCCAGCATTTT
TRBJ1-5 | TRBV19 | - | - | CASSIEETGNQPQHF | TGTGCCAGTAGTATAGAAGAGACAGGCAATCAGCCCCAGCATTTT
TRBJ2-2 | TRBV2 | - | - | CASSVRVPGELFF | TGTGCCAGCAGTGTCAGGGTTCCCGGGGAGCTGTTTTTT
TRBJ1-4 | TRBV30 | TRBD1 | - | CAWKQPPDRGGEKLFF | TGTGCCTGGAAACAGCCGCCAGACAGGGGCGGTGAAAAACTGTTTTTT
TRBJ1-2 | TRBV30 | - | - | CAWSVPPDYGYTF | TGTGCCTGGAGTGTACCGCCGGACTATGGCTACACCTTC
TRBJ2-2 | TRBV27 | TRBD2 | - | CASSPYSGRAIGELFF | TGTGCCAGCAGTCCGTATAGCGGGAGGGCGATCGGGGAGCTGTTTTTT
TRBJ2-6 | TRBV7-9 | - | - | CASSRSGDTSSGANVLTF | TGTGCCAGCAGCCGCTCTGGGGACACCTCCTCTGGGGCCAACGTCCTGACTTTC
TRBJ1-5 | TRBV7-3 | - | - | CASSQGSNQPQHF | TGTGCCAGCTCCCAGGGGAGCAATCAGCCCCAGCATTTT
TRBJ1-4 | TRBV19 | - | - | CASSIFAGDEKLFF | TGTGCCAGTAGTATTTTTGCAGGGGATGAAAAACTGTTTTTT